These 20 T cell receptor beta chains share one sample of origin, sequenced in a study of siplizumab effects on memory and regulatory T cells. Here immunoSEQ multiplex PCR was the method, and the copy in TCRdb shows in-frame clones only, minus some. The sample records more than 95,000 clones, 85% to 95% being singletons. Sequenced sample: CD4+ T cells sorted from blood. Receptors were obtained from a human donor in good health.

This chain uses TRBV9 with TRBJ2-5; D possibly corresponds to TRBD2 (6 bases). CDR1 and CDR2 from the germline V gene are SGDLS and YYNGEE. Trimming pared 4 bases from V and 5 bases from J, leaving 12 bases between. The CDR3 sequence is 13 residues long. The CDR3 loop is CASSSREVETQYF. The CDR3 DNA reads TGTGCCAGCAGCTCTAGGGAGGTGGAGACCCAGTACTTC.

This chain connects TRBV6-1 to TRBJ2-2; TRBD2 matches 10 bases. Germline V gene lookup returns CDR1 MNHNS and CDR2 SASEGT. The V gene end was trimmed by 4 bases and the J gene end by 5 bases; junction bases not matched to a gene: 4. This CDR3 has 15 amino acids. CDR3 DNA: TGTGCCAGCAGTGCATCTAGCGGGGGAACCGGGGAGCTGTTTTTT. This gives the protein CASSASSGGTGELFF.

This clone was observed once. The chain couples TRBV12-5 to TRBJ2-5; D not resolved. Trimming removed 6 bases from V and 5 bases from J, with 7 bases in between. This CDR3 region has 11 residues. Looked up from germline, CDR1 is LGHNT and CDR2 is FRNRAP. The CDR3 DNA reads TGTGCTAGTGGCCAAGGGGAGACCCAGTACTTC. Amino acids: CASGQGETQYF.

This chain joins TRBV19 and TRBJ1-6; the D gene is possibly TRBD1 (6 bases). Germline loops: CDR1 LNHDA, CDR2 SQIVND (reference sequence). The V end lost 0 bases, the J end lost 9 bases, and 15 bases lay between the germline ends. The CDR3 spans 16 residues. DNA of the CDR3: TGTGCCAGTAGTATAGATCCCGGACAGTGGGGTTCACCCCTCCACTTT. Translated, it gives CASSIDPGQWGSPLHF.

The rearrangement joins TRBV5-1 to TRBJ2-2, with D perhaps TRBD2 (5 bases). CDR1 is SGHRS, CDR2 YFSETQ, per germline. Between the trimmed V and J ends, which lost 4 bases and 4 bases, there was a span of 11 bases. CDR3 length equals 14 residues. The CDR3 sequence is CASSTRGTTGELFF. Here the CDR3 DNA reads TGCGCCAGCAGCACCCGGGGAACCACCGGGGAGCTGTTTTTT.

The chain joins TRBV27 to TRBJ2-1, with TRBD1 matching 7 bases. The junction had 10 bases not matched to a gene; V was cut back by 7 bases and J by 1 base. Germline V gene sequence: CDR1 MNHEY, CDR2 SMNVEV (reference sequence). The CDR3 contains 16 residues. The CDR3: CASTSARGQSYNEQFF. As DNA, the CDR3 is TGTGCCAGCACTTCAGCTAGGGGGCAATCCTACAATGAGCAGTTCTTC.

V and J are TRBV6-1 and TRBJ2-7; the match to TRBD1 covers 9 bases. Germline V gives CDR1 MNHNS, CDR2 SASEGT. CDR3 length equals 14 residues. The trim removed 7 bases at V and 5 bases at J, leaving 9 bases unmatched. CDR3 sequence reads: CASTQTGTGNEQYF. DNA for the CDR3: TGTGCCAGCACCCAAACCGGGACAGGGAACGAGCAGTACTTC.

This clone was counted between two and nine times. V usage is TRBV15 and J usage is TRBJ1-1, with 7 bases identical to TRBD1. Germline CDR1 and CDR2: LNHNV and YYDKDF (reference sequence). This CDR3 spans 14 amino acids. J lost 7 bases, V lost 0 bases, and 5 bases had no gene match. The CDR3 loop reads CATSRDPRDSEAFF. CDR3 DNA: TGTGCCACCAGCAGAGATCCCCGGGACAGTGAAGCTTTCTTT.

The chain combines TRBV7-6 with TRBJ1-1, with 7 bases lining up with TRBD1. Per germline, CDR1 SGHVS and CDR2 FNYEAQ. This CDR3 has 15 residues. V trimming: 5 bases; J trimming: 4 bases; junction bases outside the gene matches: 10. CDR3 amino acids: CASSQRGGSSTEAFF. CDR3 DNA sequence: TGTGCCAGCAGCCAGCGAGGGGGCTCTAGCACTGAAGCTTTCTTT.

This rearrangement joins TRBV18 to TRBJ2-2; maybe TRBD1 (5 bases). The CDR3 length is 16 residues. Trimming took off 2 bases at V and 4 bases at J, with 14 bases between the two ends. Germline lookup yields CDR1 KGHSH and CDR2 LQKENI. CDR3 sequence (DNA): TGTGCCAGCTCACCAGGGTCCGTCCAGGGCACCGGGGAGCTGTTTTTT. Translation gives CASSPGSVQGTGELFF.

The chain uses TRBV30 and TRBJ2-3, with TRBD1 as a possible D gene (6 bases). Deletions cut 3 bases from V and 6 bases from J, with 7 bases between. Germline values: CDR1 GTSNPN, CDR2 SVGIG (reference sequence). The CDR3 is 11 amino acids. The CDR3 bases are TGTGCCTGGAGCACAGGGGATACGCAGTATTTT. Residues: CAWSTGDTQYF.

This chain joins TRBV5-8 and TRBJ1-1; weak D call: TRBD1 (5 bases). Trimming removed 2 bases at V and 10 bases at J, with 18 bases between. This CDR3 is built from 14 residues. From germline, CDR1 is SGHTS and CDR2 YDEGEE. CDR3 sequence: CASSFSGTAWGAFF. The CDR3 region has the DNA TGTGCCAGCAGCTTCTCCGGGACGGCGTGGGGAGCTTTCTTT.

V is TRBV30 and J is TRBJ1-5, with D perhaps matching TRBD1 (6 bases). V lost 5 bases, J lost 4 bases, and 15 bases lay in between. The CDR3 has 14 amino acids. Germline values: CDR1 GTSNPN, CDR2 SVGIG (reference sequence). CDR3 nucleotides: TGTGCCTGGGGGGGGGTGGACAGAAATCAGCCCCAGCATTTT. Protein product: CAWGGVDRNQPQHF.

The sample holds a few counts of this clone. V gene TRBV2 combines with J gene TRBJ1-2; TRBD1 matches 7 bases. Germline V gene sequence: CDR1 SNHLY, CDR2 FYNNEI. The junction had 11 bases not matched to a gene; V was cut back by 2 bases and J by 5 bases. The CDR3 spans 16 residues. The CDR3 sequence is CASSEIPAGGSYGYTF. CDR3 nucleotide sequence: TGTGCCAGCAGTGAAATCCCGGCAGGGGGTAGTTATGGCTACACCTTC.

The chain employs TRBV14 and TRBJ2-3, with 15 bases matching TRBD2. Germline lookup yields CDR1 SGHDN and CDR2 FVKESK. J gave up 5 bases and V 4 bases, and 7 bases lay outside the gene matches. This CDR3 spans 17 amino acids. Here the CDR3 DNA reads TGTGCCAGCAGCCGAGGACTAGCGGGAGGGAGTTTAGATACGCAGTATTTT. Residues: CASSRGLAGGSLDTQYF.

The chain joins TRBV19 to TRBJ1-1; possible D gene TRBD1, 5 bases. Trimming took off 6 bases at V and 5 bases at J, with 16 bases between the two ends. Germline V CDR1 and CDR2: LNHDA, SQIVND (reference sequence). The CDR3 has 14 amino acids. The CDR3 sequence: CASSLSGGSTEAFF. As DNA, the CDR3 is TGTGCCAGTAGCCTATCGGGGGGGAGTACTGAAGCTTTCTTT.

The chain has TRBV7-2 and TRBJ2-2; TRBD1 agrees at 8 bases. With V trimmed by 5 bases and J by 6 bases, 8 bases remained unmatched. Germline V CDR1 and CDR2: SGHTA, FQGNSA. The CDR3 has 15 residues. CDR3 bases: TGTGCCAGCAGCCGAAGGACAGGGTTCCCCGGGGAGCTGTTTTTT. As protein: CASSRRTGFPGELFF. The variable domain in full, with the rest retrieved from reference TRBV7-2 and TRBJ2-2, is GAGVSQSPSNKVTEKGKDVELRCDPISGHTALYWYRQSLGQGLEFLIYFQGNSAPDKSGLPSDRFSAERTGGSVSTLTIQRTQQEDSAVYLCASSRRTGFPGELFFGEGSRLTVL.

The rearrangement links TRBV20-1 to TRBJ1-2; tentative D call: TRBD1 (5 bases). The V gene lost 3 bases and the J gene lost 9 bases, with 11 bases spanning the gap. The CDR3 extends over 11 amino acids. Germline assignment: CDR1 DFQATT and CDR2 SNEGSKA (reference sequence). The CDR3 loop is CSASTGGSYTF. The CDR3 DNA follows: TGCAGTGCTAGCACAGGCGGAAGCTACACCTTC.

The chain carries TRBV5-1 and TRBJ2-3; D may be TRBD1 (6 bases). V was clipped by 4 bases and J by 1 base, with 16 bases between them. This CDR3 has 16 amino acids. Looked up from germline, CDR1 is SGHRS and CDR2 is YFSETQ. The CDR3 coding sequence is TGCGCCAGCAGCCTAGGACAGCGCCGGGGCACAGATACGCAGTATTTT. As protein: CASSLGQRRGTDTQYF.

A few counts support this clone. This rearrangement joins TRBV30 to TRBJ1-1; tentatively, D is TRBD1 (6 bases). V shed 0 bases and J shed 1 base, with 12 bases lying between them. The CDR3 spans 15 residues. Germline V CDR1 and CDR2: GTSNPN, SVGIG (reference sequence). The CDR3, as DNA: TGTGCCTGGAGTGTAGGGGGGGCGTGGAACACTGAAGCTTTCTTT. This encodes CAWSVGGAWNTEAFF.